A selection of T cell receptor beta chains follows, all from one sample in a study of shared clonotypes between healthy human individuals. Profiled with immunoSEQ multiplex PCR; TCRdb holds only in-frame clones, not every one. The sample contains 2 million to 2.5 million clones, approximately 95% of which appear only once. Sequenced material: naive CD4+ T cells from PBMCs. The receptors come from a man in his late teens or twenties in good health. Some clones in this sample may be carry-over from other donors' samples. Both conserved end residues are part of each CDR3. D genes are given only for firm matches. The size of a clone is reported for some rows only, either as once, few or many, or as a class for expanded clones.

CDR3: CASSPPGTPVHQPQHF; DNA: TGTGCCAGCTCACCACCCGGGACACCAGTACATCAGCCCCAGCATTTT; V: TRBV18; J: TRBJ1-5; D: .; size: .
CDR3: CASSYRPGRANYGYTF; DNA: TGTGCCAGCAGTTACCGGCCGGGCAGAGCTAACTATGGCTACACCTTC; V: TRBV6-5; J: TRBJ1-2; D: .; size: .
CDR3: CASRGGPGAREQYF; DNA: TGTGCCTCTCGGGGGGGGCCTGGAGCTCGTGAGCAGTACTTC; V: TRBV6-5; J: TRBJ2-7; D: TRBD2; size: .
CDR3: CASSLAQRAGSSDTQYF; DNA: TGTGCCAGCAGCTTAGCGCAGCGAGCGGGAAGTTCAGATACGCAGTATTTT; V: TRBV7-2; J: TRBJ2-3; D: TRBD2; size: .
CDR3: CASSLRQGGHEQFF; DNA: TGTGCCAGCAGTTTACGGCAGGGAGGCCATGAGCAGTTCTTC; V: TRBV27; J: TRBJ2-1; D: .; size: .
CDR3: CASSSIAEAYGYTF; DNA: TGTGCCAGCAGCTCAATTGCCGAGGCCTATGGCTACACCTTC; V: TRBV7-9; J: TRBJ1-2; D: .; size: .
CDR3: CASSLFSGGTNEQFF; DNA: TGTGCCAGCAGCTTATTCAGCGGGGGAACCAATGAGCAGTTCTTC; V: TRBV7-7; J: TRBJ2-1; D: TRBD2; size: .
CDR3: CASSLGEILAGVNEQFF; DNA: TGTGCCAGCAGCTTGGGCGAGATTCTAGCGGGCGTCAATGAGCAGTTCTTC; V: TRBV5-8; J: TRBJ2-1; D: TRBD2; size: once
CDR3: CASSPWDSYEQYF; DNA: TGTGCCAGCAGCCCCTGGGACAGTTACGAGCAGTACTTC; V: TRBV28; J: TRBJ2-7; D: TRBD1; size: .
CDR3: CASSKGTGAYNEQFF; DNA: TGTGCCAGCAGCAAAGGGACAGGGGCCTACAATGAGCAGTTCTTC; V: TRBV7-6; J: TRBJ2-1; D: TRBD1; size: .
CDR3: CASSSGGDLPHNEQFF; DNA: TGCGCCAGCAGCTCCGGGGGGGACTTACCCCACAATGAGCAGTTCTTC; V: TRBV5-1; J: TRBJ2-1; D: TRBD2; size: .
CDR3: CASSQGGVGVETQYF; DNA: TGTGCCAGCAGCCAAGGCGGGGTTGGTGTGGAGACCCAGTACTTC; V: TRBV14; J: TRBJ2-5; D: .; size: .
CDR3: CASSLFPAGAAGTQYF; DNA: TGTGCCAGCAGCTTATTTCCAGCGGGAGCTGCGGGGACCCAGTACTTC; V: TRBV7-3; J: TRBJ2-5; D: TRBD2; size: .
CDR3: CASSRRDRANEQYF; DNA: TGTGCCAGCAGCCGTCGGGACAGGGCCAACGAGCAGTACTTC; V: TRBV7-8; J: TRBJ2-7; D: TRBD1; size: .
CDR3: CSAAETGFYTF; DNA: TGCAGTGCTGCCGAGACGGGCTTCTACACCTTC; V: TRBV20-1; J: TRBJ1-2; D: .; size: .
CDR3: CASSPTGVLLAFF; DNA: TGTGCCAGCAGCCCCACAGGGGTCTTGTTAGCTTTCTTT; V: TRBV7-9; J: TRBJ1-1; D: TRBD1; size: few
CDR3: CASSLGRELVHEQYF; DNA: TGTGCCAGCAGCCTGGGGAGGGAGTTAGTTCACGAGCAGTACTTC; V: TRBV7-7; J: TRBJ2-7; D: TRBD2; size: .
CDR3: CASSQDRPPYEKLFF; DNA: TGTGCCAGCAGCCAAGATAGGCCACCGTACGAAAAACTGTTTTTT; V: TRBV14; J: TRBJ1-4; D: .; size: .
CDR3: CASTPGWAEETQYF; DNA: TGCGCCAGCACCCCCGGGTGGGCAGAAGAGACCCAGTACTTC; V: TRBV5-1; J: TRBJ2-5; D: .; size: .
CDR3: CASSQDLTAGVGGELFF; DNA: TGCGCCAGCAGCCAAGATCTCACAGCGGGCGTTGGCGGGGAGCTGTTTTTT; V: TRBV4-3; J: TRBJ2-2; D: .; size: .
CDR3: CAISGITGTIDTDTQYF; DNA: TGTGCCATCAGTGGTATAACCGGGACAATAGACACAGATACGCAGTATTTT; V: TRBV10-3; J: TRBJ2-3; D: .; size: .
CDR3: CASGTGSGETQYF; DNA: TGTGCCAGTGGGACAGGGTCTGGGGAGACCCAGTACTTC; V: TRBV25-1; J: TRBJ2-5; D: TRBD1; size: once
CDR3: CASSPLGLKVFF; DNA: TGTGCCAGCAGTCCCCTGGGTCTGAAGGTGTTTTTT; V: TRBV28; J: TRBJ1-4; D: .; size: .
CDR3: CASREGQRGLQPQHF; DNA: TGTGCCAGCAGGGAGGGTCAGAGGGGGCTTCAGCCCCAGCATTTT; V: TRBV28; J: TRBJ1-5; D: TRBD1; size: .
CDR3: CASSTLASPAFF; DNA: TGTGCCAGCAGTACCTTGGCCTCTCCAGCTTTCTTT; V: TRBV28; J: TRBJ1-1; D: .; size: .